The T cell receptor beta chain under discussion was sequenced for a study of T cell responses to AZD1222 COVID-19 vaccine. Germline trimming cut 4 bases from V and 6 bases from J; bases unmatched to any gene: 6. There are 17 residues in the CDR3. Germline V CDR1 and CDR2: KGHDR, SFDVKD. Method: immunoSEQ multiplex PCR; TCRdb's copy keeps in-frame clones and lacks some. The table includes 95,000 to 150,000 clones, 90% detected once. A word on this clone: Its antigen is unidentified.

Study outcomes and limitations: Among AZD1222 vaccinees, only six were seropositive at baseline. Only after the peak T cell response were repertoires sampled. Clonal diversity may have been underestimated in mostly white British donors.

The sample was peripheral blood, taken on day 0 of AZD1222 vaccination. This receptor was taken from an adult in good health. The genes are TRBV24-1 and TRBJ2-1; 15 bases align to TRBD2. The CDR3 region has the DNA TGTGCCACCAGTGACATGGGACTAGCGGGAGGAAGCAATGAGCAGTTCTTC. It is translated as CATSDMGLAGGSNEQFF.